This T cell receptor beta chain is from a study of cytomegalovirus exposure and HLA in healthy donors. This clone was picked up one time. Antigen specificity is unknown. In the PCR, 60 Vbeta and 13 Jbeta primers were used. Sequencing used immunoSEQ multiplex PCR; TCRdb keeps in-frame clones, though not all of them. The repertoire holds 150,000 to 200,000 clones, with approximately 90% as singletons. Study-wide points: Later analysis indicated greater clonal expansion among HLA-associated TCR beta chains than among equally common other chains. Beyond CMV serostatus, there was no information to go on about immune exposure. Rare TCR sequences predominated, though certain public TCRs were found in many donors. Exclusion as indistinguishable affected some V segments, including TRBV6-2 and TRBV6-3.

This CDR3 has 15 residues. Losses at the gene ends were 6 bases for V and 1 base for J; bases not matched to a gene: 6. CDR1 is MGHRA, CDR2 YSYEKL, per germline. This receptor was taken from a boy between 2 and 10 years old in good health and CMV-seronegative. The chain carries TRBV4-1 and TRBJ2-5; 9 bases match TRBD2. Sequencing was performed on PBMCs. The CDR3 DNA reads TGCGCCAGCAGTCCGCGGACTAGCGCCCAAGAGACCCAGTACTTC. Translating it yields CASSPRTSAQETQYF.